What follows are 15 T cell receptor beta chains derived from one specimen sequenced in a study of graft-versus-host responses after intestinal transplantation. The assay was immunoSEQ multiplex PCR, and TCRdb's table has in-frame clones only and misses some. The data show some 120,000 clones, around nine tenths seen once. Their antigens are not known. Source: unstimulated CD4+ T cells sorted from spleen or lymph node cells, taken before transplant. The receptors originated from a human donor who was the organ donor for an intestinal transplant.

The chain couples TRBV7-6 to TRBJ1-1; TRBD1 matches at 7 bases. The CDR3 has 18 residues. From germline, CDR1 is SGHVS and CDR2 FNYEAQ. Trimming took 5 bases from V and 3 from J; bases not matched to a gene: 18. CDR3 in DNA: TGTGCCAGCAGCCTCGAGGCAGGGGGAAACGACCTGGACACTGAAGCTTTCTTT. Encoded protein: CASSLEAGGNDLDTEAFF.

V is TRBV12-2 and J is TRBJ2-2; the tabulated D call, TRBD2, remains unverified against the DNA. TRBV12-2 is a pseudogene locus. The CDR3 covers 18 residues. Here the CDR3 reads CASRSPTSGRPDTGELFF. DNA for the CDR3: TGTGCAAGTCGCTCCCCGACTAGCGGGAGACCGGACACCGGGGAGCTGTTTTTT.

Regarding this clone: The sample carries other DNA sequences with the same CDR3. This chain connects TRBV2 to TRBJ2-2, with D perhaps given as TRBD1 or TRBD2 (5 bases each). Per the germline V gene, CDR1 is SNHLY and CDR2 is FYNNEI. Trimming cost V 3 bases and J 6 bases, with 5 bases left between them. CDR3 size: 12 residues. CDR3 nucleotides: TGTGCCAGCAGTGAGGGGGCCGGGGAGCTGTTTTTT. Translation: CASSEGAGELFF.

CDR3 region: CASSEGRWARTEAFF. The CDR3 region has the DNA TGTGCCAGCAGTGAGGGTCGATGGGCTCGGACTGAAGCTTTCTTT. The chain combines TRBV2 with TRBJ1-1; D uncertain. CDR3 length equals 15 residues. The germline CDR1 and CDR2 sequences are SNHLY and FYNNEI. Trimming cost V 3 bases and J 5 bases, with 16 bases left between them.

The chain has TRBV6-1 and TRBJ2-7, with 11 nucleotides matching TRBD1. Germline values: CDR1 MNHNS, CDR2 SASEGT. The J segment lost 5 bases and the V segment lost 4 bases, leaving 16 bases of the junction unmatched. The CDR3 sequence is 18 residues long. This CDR3 reads CASSGGFWGQGVSHEQYF. Written as DNA, the CDR3 is TGTGCCAGCAGTGGAGGCTTTTGGGGACAGGGGGTCTCACACGAGCAGTACTTC.

The chain is built from TRBV7-9 and TRBJ1-1; D is possibly TRBD1 (5 bases). Germline CDR1 reads SEHNR; CDR2 reads FQNEAQ (reference sequence). The CDR3 has 11 residues. V was trimmed by 3 bases and J by 10 bases, leaving 9 bases between them. As DNA, the CDR3 is TGTGCCAGCAGCTTGGGCGGGGGAGCTTTCTTT. Protein product: CASSLGGGAFF.

This clone has just a few counts. The V call is TRBV10-3, the J call TRBJ2-7; D unclear. CDR3 length: 15 amino acids. Germline lookup yields CDR1 ENHRY and CDR2 SYGVKD. Trimming shortened V by 0 bases and J by 2 bases, and 11 bases separated the two germline ends. The CDR3 spells CAISESPGRTYEQYF. The CDR3 nucleotides read TGTGCCATCAGTGAGTCCCCAGGCCGGACCTACGAGCAGTACTTC.

The V gene is TRBV10-3, the J gene TRBJ2-1; the match to TRBD2 covers 13 bases. CDR1 is ENHRY, CDR2 SYGVKD, per germline. The CDR3 is 16 residues long. J lost 8 bases, V lost 2 bases, and 6 bases had no gene match. CDR3 sequence: CAISERTSGSFDEQFF. The CDR3, as DNA: TGTGCCATCAGTGAGAGGACTAGCGGGAGTTTCGATGAGCAGTTCTTC.

V usage is TRBV7-6 and J usage is TRBJ2-1, with 7 bases aligning to TRBD1. The length of the CDR3 is 15 residues. CDR1 is SGHVS, CDR2 FNYEAQ, per germline. The junction had 4 bases not matched to a gene; V was cut back by 1 base and J by 4 bases. The CDR3 region is CASSLVGDRYNEQFF. Written as DNA, the CDR3 is TGTGCCAGCAGCTTAGTCGGGGACAGATACAATGAGCAGTTCTTC.

The chain carries TRBV7-2 and TRBJ1-2; 10 nucleotides agree with TRBD1. From germline, CDR1 is SGHTA and CDR2 FQGNSA. Trimming cost V 2 bases and J 9 bases; bases outside gene matches: 3. The CDR3 has 13 amino acids. CDR3 bases: TGTGCCAGCAGCTTACGACAGGGGGCGAGCTACACCTTC. Translated: CASSLRQGASYTF.

This sequence joins TRBV6-5 and TRBJ2-4, with a tentative D call TRBD1 (5 bases). In germline, CDR1 is MNHEY, CDR2 SVGAGI. Trimming took off 10 bases at V and 9 bases at J, with 13 bases between the two ends. The CDR3 is 11 residues long. The CDR3 protein is CATPRDGIQYF. CDR3 DNA sequence: TGTGCCACCCCCAGGGATGGCATTCAGTACTTC.

The gene calls are TRBV5-1 and TRBJ2-2; 7 bases fit TRBD2. The CDR3 totals 15 residues. The ends lost 5 bases at V and 7 bases at J; junction bases unmatched: 11. The germline gives CDR1 SGHRS, CDR2 YFSETQ. CDR3 loop: CASRPLGLEGGELFF. The CDR3 DNA follows: TGCGCCAGCAGACCGCTAGGACTAGAGGGCGGGGAGCTGTTTTTT.

The chain combines TRBV2 with TRBJ2-2, with no clear D. Germline values: CDR1 SNHLY, CDR2 FYNNEI. The CDR3 runs 14 residues. V was cut by 7 bases and J by 1 base, with 10 bases left in between. DNA for the CDR3: TGTGCCAGCACCATGACTGTGAACACCGGGGAGCTGTTTTTT. This gives the protein CASTMTVNTGELFF.

The rearrangement links TRBV19 to TRBJ1-5, with 7 bases lining up with TRBD1. With V trimmed by 4 bases and J by 1 base, 4 bases remained unmatched. The CDR3 is 15 residues long. Germline V CDR1 and CDR2: LNHDA, SQIVND (reference sequence). The CDR3 sequence: CASSTLDRSNQPQHF. DNA for the CDR3: TGTGCCAGTAGTACTCTGGACAGGAGCAATCAGCCCCAGCATTTT.

The gene calls are TRBV6-6 and TRBJ1-2; the D is unclear. V lost 2 bases and J 4 bases, leaving 11 bases between the germline ends. CDR1 and CDR2 (germline): MNHNY, SVGAGI (reference sequence). This CDR3 comprises 14 residues. The CDR3 coding sequence is TGTGCCAGCAGTTACGGCGACGTACTCTATGGCTACACCTTC. It codes for CASSYGDVLYGYTF.